The T cell receptor (beta chain) under discussion was sequenced for a study of T-cell reconstitution after alpha-beta-depleted transplantation in children. Unique molecular identifiers featured in how the TCRbeta library was prepared. TCRdb recomputed calls from the PCR reads with MiXCR, one row per CDR3 protein. The sample has approximately 490,000 distinct CDR3 sequences, under 12% seen once. Findings and caveats of the study: By one year post-transplant, T-cell counts and diversity largely arose from T cells that were newly produced. Several hundred expanded graft clones reportedly gave rise to the alpha-beta T cells present about two months after transplant.

The CDR3 spans 12 residues. Germline V gene lookup returns CDR1 ENHRY and CDR2 SYGVKD. V shed 3 bases and J shed 2 bases, with 5 bases lying between them. This clonotype occurred many times. The antigen is unknown. The sequenced sample was PBMCs, obtained before TCRalphabeta/CD19-depleted stem cell transplant. This chain joins TRBV10-3 and TRBJ2-7; D is unresolved. The sequence was obtained from a child under 10 years old with inherited bone marrow failure, due to receive a stem cell transplant. CDR3 nucleotide sequence: TGTGCCATCAGTGAAGACGCCTACGAGCAGTACTTC. It specifies CAISEDAYEQYF.